This T cell receptor beta chain originates from a study of shared clonotypes between healthy human individuals. Overall study context: The composition of the donors was a couple of women and three men aged 18 to 49.

This CDR3 region has 15 residues. Trimming left V 0 bases short and J 2 bases short, with 10 bases between. CDR1 and CDR2 from the germline V gene are MNHNY and SVGAGI (reference sequence). Profiled with immunoSEQ multiplex PCR; TCRdb holds only in-frame clones, not every one. This sample has roughly 2,300,000 clones, with less than 95% found just once. The sample taken for sequencing was naive CD4+ T cells from PBMCs. Noted subset: CD45RA+ positively selected. The source is a man between 18 and 29 years old in good health. Some clones in this sample may be carry-over from other donors' samples. The V and J genes are TRBV6-6 and TRBJ1-2; unclear D gene. The CDR3 sequence: CASSYSRQANYGYTF. In DNA form, the CDR3 reads TGTGCCAGCAGTTACTCCAGGCAAGCCAACTATGGCTACACCTTC.